The 20 T cell receptor beta chains in this list originate from one sample, sequenced in a study of shared clonotypes between healthy human individuals. TCRdb's copy holds only in-frame clones and misses some; the assay was immunoSEQ multiplex PCR. Seen here are approximately 1,500,000 clones, roughly 95% observed once, and the top ten hold about 1%. The sample comprised naive CD4+ T cells sorted from blood. Subset here: CD45RA+ positively selected. Source of these receptors: a man between 25 and 39 years old in good health.

The rearrangement joins TRBV5-4 to TRBJ2-1, with a tentative D call TRBD2 (6 bases). The germline gives CDR1 SGHNT, CDR2 YYREEE (reference sequence). The CDR3 is 15 residues long. The V gene lost 3 bases and the J gene lost 9 bases, with 19 bases spanning the gap. The DNA of the CDR3 is TGTGCCAGCAGCTCCGAGCCCCAGAGACTAGGTGAGCAGTTCTTC. This gives the protein CASSSEPQRLGEQFF.

The genes are TRBV6-5 and TRBJ2-2, with 8 bases fitting TRBD1. The V gene's germline CDR1 is MNHEY and CDR2 SVGAGI. The trim removed 6 bases at V and 7 bases at J, leaving 7 bases unmatched. The CDR3 has 14 amino acids. In DNA, the CDR3 is TGTGCCAGCAGACGACAGGGGTTGGGCGGGGAGCTGTTTTTT. It translates to CASRRQGLGGELFF.

This chain links TRBV19 with TRBJ2-3, with 8 nucleotides matching TRBD2. This CDR3 comprises 15 residues. Unmatched junction bases numbered 9, after V lost 4 bases and J lost 6 bases. Germline values: CDR1 LNHDA, CDR2 SQIVND (reference sequence). CDR3 in amino acids: CASSTISGSWDTQYF. In nucleotides, the CDR3 is TGTGCCAGTAGTACCATCAGCGGGAGTTGGGATACGCAGTATTTT.

This clone has only one observation. V usage is TRBV28 and J usage is TRBJ2-3, with D possibly TRBD2 on 6 matching bases. The CDR3 spans 16 residues. CDR1 is MDHEN, CDR2 SYDVKM, per germline. V dropped 8 bases and J dropped 1 base, with 19 bases sitting between them. The CDR3 protein is CASSISVGGGTDTQYF. DNA of the CDR3: TGTGCCAGCTCTATTTCGGTGGGGGGAGGCACAGATACGCAGTATTTT. The full variable domain, completed using reference TRBV28 and TRBJ2-3, is DVKVTQSSRYLVKRTGEKVFLECVQDMDHENMFWYRQDPGLGLRLIYFSYDVKMKEKGDIPEGYSVSREKKERFSLILESASTNQTSMYLCASSISVGGGTDTQYFGPGTRLTVL.

The chain recombines TRBV27 with TRBJ2-7; D possibly corresponds to TRBD2 (5 bases). Trimming stripped 0 bases from V and 4 bases from J, with 25 bases between. Germline CDR1 and CDR2: MNHEY and SMNVEV (reference sequence). There are 19 residues in the CDR3. The CDR3 region is CASSLSPRTWSAGWYEQYF. CDR3 in DNA: TGTGCCAGCAGTTTATCTCCCCGGACTTGGTCCGCCGGCTGGTACGAGCAGTACTTC.

Only one count was recorded for this clone. V is TRBV4-1 and J is TRBJ1-5; a weak D match, TRBD1 (5 bases). CDR1 MGHRA and CDR2 YSYEKL come from the germline V gene. CDR3 length: 16 residues. V was cut by 1 base and J by 0 bases, with 10 bases left in between. CDR3 region: CASSQADSYSNQPQHF. In nucleotides, the CDR3 is TGCGCCAGCAGCCAAGCAGACAGTTATAGCAATCAGCCCCAGCATTTT.

This chain uses TRBV28 with TRBJ2-7, with D possibly being TRBD2 (6 bases). Germline-derived CDR1 and CDR2 are MDHEN and SYDVKM. The CDR3 runs to 15 residues. Trimming removed 7 bases at V and 0 bases at J, with 16 bases between. The chain's CDR3 is CASTKLEGSSYEQYF. CDR3 DNA: TGTGCCAGCACCAAACTGGAGGGGAGCTCCTACGAGCAGTACTTC.

This clone appeared a single time. The gene calls are TRBV6-5 and TRBJ2-7; 8 nucleotides align to TRBD1. Germline V gives CDR1 MNHEY, CDR2 SVGAGI. V dropped 5 bases and J dropped 3; count of bases not matched to a gene: 6. The CDR3 covers 14 residues. CDR3 nucleotide sequence: TGTGCCAGCAGTAAGCGACAGGGGCACTACGAGCAGTACTTC. Translating gives CASSKRQGHYEQYF.

This chain connects TRBV18 to TRBJ2-7; 9 positions agree with TRBD1. CDR3 length: 14 residues. V gave up 4 bases and J gave up 4 bases; unmatched junction bases: 5. Germline values: CDR1 KGHSH, CDR2 LQKENI. The CDR3: CASSRRQGEYEQYF. DNA for the CDR3: TGTGCCAGCTCACGCCGACAGGGGGAATACGAGCAGTACTTC. The full variable domain, its missing parts supplied by reference TRBV18 and TRBJ2-7, is NAGVMQNPRHLVRRRGQEARLRCSPMKGHSHVYWYRQLPEEGLKFMVYLQKENIIDESGMPKERFSAEFPKEGPSILRIQQVVRGDSAAYFCASSRRQGEYEQYFGPGTRLTVT.

This clone was seen once. This chain joins TRBV5-1 and TRBJ2-3, with D possibly TRBD2 on 6 matching bases. Per the germline V gene, CDR1 is SGHRS and CDR2 is YFSETQ. The CDR3 covers 15 residues. V lost 1 base and J 0 bases, leaving 9 bases between the germline ends. The CDR3 spells CASSLLGGSTDTQYF. The CDR3 DNA reads as TGCGCCAGCAGCTTGCTGGGAGGAAGCACAGATACGCAGTATTTT.

The V gene is TRBV10-1, the J gene TRBJ1-4; no clear D. Trimming removed 4 bases at V and 3 bases at J, with 9 bases between. This CDR3 spans 14 amino acids. Germline CDR1 and CDR2: WNHNN and SYGVQD (reference sequence). As DNA, the CDR3 is TGCGCCAGCAGTGCTCAGGCGGCTAATGAAAAACTGTTTTTT. Protein sequence: CASSAQAANEKLFF.

This clone was counted a single time. The chain recombines TRBV7-6 with TRBJ2-5; D is tentatively TRBD1 or TRBD2 (5 bases each). Deletions cut 0 bases from V and 1 base from J, with 12 bases between. CDR3 length equals 16 residues. The V gene's germline CDR1 is SGHVS and CDR2 FNYEAQ. The CDR3 coding sequence is TGTGCCAGCAGCTTAGCGGGCCGGGACGGCCAAGAGACCCAGTACTTC. As protein: CASSLAGRDGQETQYF.

The chain couples TRBV18 to TRBJ2-7, with unresolved D. The CDR3 has 11 amino acids. V was pared by 6 bases and J by 5 bases, with 8 bases between. Germline CDR1 reads KGHSH; CDR2 reads LQKENI. The chain's CDR3 is CASSDANEQYF. The CDR3 nucleotides are TGTGCCAGCTCGGACGCCAACGAGCAGTACTTC.

The rearrangement uses TRBV7-8 and TRBJ2-5; 7 nucleotides agree with TRBD1. Trimming cost V 3 bases and J 1 base; bases outside gene matches: 2. This CDR3 has 14 residues. CDR1 and CDR2 from the germline V gene are SGHVS and FQNEAQ. This chain's CDR3 is CASSFGTVQETQYF. CDR3 in DNA: TGTGCCAGCAGCTTCGGGACAGTCCAAGAGACCCAGTACTTC.

The chain couples TRBV29-1 to TRBJ2-2; a weak D match, TRBD2 (6 bases). The V end was cut by 7 bases, the J end by 3 bases, with 18 bases between. The CDR3 covers 15 residues. Germline-derived CDR1 and CDR2 are SQVTM and ANQGSEA. CDR3 sequence (DNA): TGCAGCGGGCTTGGGACTTCGGGGGACACCGGGGAGCTGTTTTTT. This codes for CSGLGTSGDTGELFF.

The chain is built from TRBV27 and TRBJ2-7; 10 bases are shared with TRBD2. The CDR3 totals 16 residues. Trimming took 5 bases from V and 0 from J; bases not matched to a gene: 7. Germline-derived CDR1 and CDR2 are MNHEY and SMNVEV (reference sequence). The CDR3 loop is CASSIYPSGSSYEQYF. The CDR3 nucleotides read TGTGCCAGCAGTATATATCCTAGCGGGAGCTCCTACGAGCAGTACTTC.

This chain uses TRBV27 with TRBJ2-2, with D possibly matching TRBD2 (5 bases). Trimming removed 3 bases at V and 6 bases at J, with 14 bases between. The germline V gene has CDR1 MNHEY and CDR2 SMNVEV (reference sequence). The CDR3 spans 15 residues. CDR3 nucleotides: TGTGCCAGCAGTTTCCTAGCTGGGGTTTCCGGGGAGCTGTTTTTT. Its protein product is CASSFLAGVSGELFF.

This chain's CDR3 is CSVEGLAGAGYNEQFF. In DNA, the CDR3 is TGCAGCGTTGAAGGACTAGCGGGAGCGGGATACAATGAGCAGTTCTTC. The chain recombines TRBV29-1 with TRBJ2-1, with 12 bases matching TRBD2. The length of the CDR3 is 16 residues. V shed 1 base, J shed 4 bases, and the junction held 5 bases outside the gene matches. Germline values: CDR1 SQVTM, CDR2 ANQGSEA.

The J gene is TRBJ1-2, the V gene TRBV2; a weak D match, TRBD1 (5 bases). This CDR3 spans 14 amino acids. Germline V gene data show CDR1 as SNHLY and CDR2 as FYNNEI. V was clipped by 4 bases and J by 6 bases, with 15 bases between them. CDR3 protein: CASSVGDYSDGYTF. The CDR3 region has the DNA TGTGCCAGCAGTGTGGGGGACTATTCGGATGGCTACACCTTC.

The V call is TRBV5-1, the J call TRBJ1-1; D possibly corresponds to TRBD1 (6 bases). CDR1 and CDR2 (germline): SGHRS, YFSETQ. The CDR3 is 15 residues long. Between the trimmed V and J ends, which lost 4 bases and 1 base, there was a span of 14 bases. CDR3 in amino acids: CASSGLTDRNTEAFF. As DNA, the CDR3 is TGCGCCAGCAGCGGGTTAACGGACAGGAACACTGAAGCTTTCTTT.